This T cell receptor (beta chain) was found in a study of blood T cells in healthy people across ages. Notes on the study in general: Unknown CMV status may confound age-related changes in expanded clones. From one million sequenced T cells, diversity estimates were lower bounds. Naive T cell percentage showed a strong correlation with the diversity of TCR beta.

Those donating, healthy Caucasian individuals from Russia, were aged 6 to 90. The CDR3 runs to 16 residues. The V and J ends lost 3 bases and 3 bases, in that order; junction bases with no gene match: 6. Germline-derived CDR1 and CDR2 are SQVTM and ANQGSEA. A word on this clonotype: What it binds is unknown.

Combining a sample-barcoded 5' primer with a J-beta primer mix, a second PCR ran for about 6 to 11 cycles. MiXCR was run by TCRdb on the 5' RACE reads, yielding one entry per CDR3 protein. The sample includes roughly 790,000 distinct CDR3 sequences, approximately 39% of them seen just once. The sequence derives from a woman aged 55-75 years in good health. The sample was blood. The chain is built from TRBV29-1 and TRBJ2-1; 12 positions match TRBD2. The CDR3 here is CSVDPRLAGDYNEQFF. The CDR3, as DNA: TGCAGCGTTGACCCCCGACTAGCGGGAGACTACAATGAGCAGTTCTTC.